Below are 31 T cell receptor beta chains sequenced from a single sample in a study of regulatory and conventional T cells in RAG deficiency. Clones were sequenced by immunoSEQ multiplex PCR, and TCRdb holds only the in-frame ones, with some missing. The sample holds about 20,000 clones; about 91% are singletons and the top ten take under 1.5%. Blood CD4+ CD25-high CD127-low regulatory T cells supplied the genomic DNA template. The same specimen was also included in a second study, on regulatory T cells. That work states: The PCR used 52 TRBV and 13 TRBJ primers.

Sequencing was carried out using Tregs sorted from blood. These receptors all stem from a human donor in good health.

There are a few counts of this clone. The gene calls are TRBV19 and TRBJ2-3; D is undetermined. The CDR3 has 13 amino acids. With 2 bases removed from V and 5 bases from J, the gap between germline ends came to 8 bases. Germline V CDR1 and CDR2: LNHDA, SQIVND (reference sequence). CDR3 sequence reads: CASSIRARDTQYF. In DNA, the CDR3 is TGTGCCAGTAGTATAAGGGCGAGAGATACGCAGTATTTT.

CDR3 region: CASSLITSRGRYEQYF. Written as DNA, the CDR3 is TGTGCCAGCAGCTTAATAACTTCCCGGGGAAGGTACGAGCAGTACTTC. The gene calls are TRBV27 and TRBJ2-7, with a possible D match to TRBD2 (5 bases). This CDR3 is built from 16 residues. Germline values: CDR1 MNHEY, CDR2 SMNVEV (reference sequence). The V end lost 6 bases, the J end lost 4 bases, and 22 bases lay between the germline ends.

This clone was observed a few times. The gene calls are TRBV19 and TRBJ1-5; the D is unclear. The V end was cut by 6 bases, the J end by 0 bases, with 12 bases between. The CDR3 loop spans 15 amino acids. CDR1 and CDR2 (germline): LNHDA, SQIVND (reference sequence). The CDR3 nucleotides are TGTGCCAGTAGAAATCAGTGGGTTAGCAATCAGCCCCAGCATTTT. Its protein is CASRNQWVSNQPQHF.

The chain is built from TRBV5-4 and TRBJ2-3; tentative D call: TRBD2 (6 bases). Germline V gives CDR1 SGHNT, CDR2 YYREEE (reference sequence). The CDR3 is 15 amino acids. V was cut by 2 bases and J by 1 base, with 11 bases left in between. Here the CDR3 reads CASSFPRLGTDTQYF. The CDR3 DNA reads TGTGCCAGCAGCTTTCCCCGACTAGGCACAGATACGCAGTATTTT.

The gene calls are TRBV5-1 and TRBJ2-3, with D perhaps TRBD1 (7 bases). This CDR3 has 13 amino acids. Trimming shortened V by 4 bases and J by 14 bases, and 20 bases separated the two germline ends. The V gene's germline CDR1 is SGHRS and CDR2 YFSETQ. The CDR3 spells CASSPQGGARGYF. In DNA, the CDR3 is TGCGCCAGCAGCCCCCAGGGGGGCGCGAGGGGGTATTTT.

The rearrangement uses TRBV5-1 and TRBJ2-7; D call uncertain. The CDR3 is 14 amino acids. Germline CDR1 reads SGHRS; CDR2 reads YFSETQ. V lost 0 bases to trimming and J lost 0 bases, with 7 bases between them. The chain's CDR3 is CASSLGQASYEQYF. CDR3 nucleotides: TGCGCCAGCAGCTTGGGGCAGGCCTCCTACGAGCAGTACTTC.

The chain employs TRBV2 and TRBJ2-7, with TRBD2 matching 9 bases. J gave up 1 base and V 5 bases, and 6 bases lay outside the gene matches. CDR1 and CDR2 (germline): SNHLY, FYNNEI. CDR3 size: 15 residues. DNA for the CDR3: TGTGCCAGCAGTCTTAGCGGGGGTGGTTCCTACGAGCAGTACTTC. It encodes CASSLSGGGSYEQYF. Combining the CDR3 with reference TRBV2 and TRBJ2-7 gives the whole variable domain EPEVTQTPSHQVTQMGQEVILRCVPISNHLYFYWYRQILGQKVEFLVSFYNNEISEKSEIFDDQFSVERPDGSNFTLKIRSTKLEDSAMYFCASSLSGGGSYEQYFGPGTRLTVT.

This chain connects TRBV7-1 to TRBJ2-7, with 10 positions matching TRBD2. TRBV7-1 is an open reading frame, and its role is uncertain. The V gene end was trimmed by 4 bases and the J gene end by 0 bases; junction bases not matched to a gene: 6. CDR3 length: 16 residues. CDR3 sequence reads: CASSLDLAGGSYEQYF. As DNA, the CDR3 is TGTGCCAGCAGCTTAGACTTAGCGGGAGGCTCCTACGAGCAGTACTTC.

The V call is TRBV19, the J call TRBJ1-2, with 10 bases fitting TRBD1. Germline CDR1 LNHDA, CDR2 SQIVND (reference sequence). J lost 5 bases, V lost 7 bases, and 7 bases had no gene match. The CDR3 spans 14 residues. The CDR3 coding sequence is TGTGCCAGTAACCGGGACAGGGGATTTTATGGCTACACCTTC. Translated, it gives CASNRDRGFYGYTF.

The chain recombines TRBV7-2 with TRBJ1-5, with D hard to call. The CDR3 has 13 residues. The germline gives CDR1 SGHTA, CDR2 FQGNSA. Between the trimmed V and J ends, which lost 5 bases and 6 bases, there was a span of 11 bases. The chain's CDR3 is CASSPGRFQPQHF. The CDR3 nucleotides read TGTGCCAGCAGCCCCGGTCGGTTTCAGCCCCAGCATTTT. Supplemented by reference TRBV7-2 and TRBJ1-5, the full variable domain reads GAGVSQSPSNKVTEKGKDVELRCDPISGHTALYWYRQSLGQGLEFLIYFQGNSAPDKSGLPSDRFSAERTGGSVSTLTIQRTQQEDSAVYLCASSPGRFQPQHFGDGTRLSIL.

The chain is built from TRBV5-6 and TRBJ1-5, with D uncertain. This CDR3 has 15 amino acids. The V gene's germline CDR1 is SGHDT and CDR2 YYEEEE. With 2 bases removed from V and 7 bases from J, the gap between germline ends came to 16 bases. Written as DNA, the CDR3 is TGTGCCAGCAGCTTTGAGTTAGGGCGAAGCCAGCCCCAGCATTTT. Translation: CASSFELGRSQPQHF.

This clone has only a few counts. The CDR3 region has the DNA TGTGCCAGCAGTGAAGACAGGGTTTGGCAGCCCCAGCATTTT. Translation: CASSEDRVWQPQHF. The chain joins TRBV6-1 to TRBJ1-5; perhaps TRBD1 as D (6 bases). The CDR3 is made up of 14 amino acids. From germline, CDR1 is MNHNS and CDR2 SASEGT. With 1 base removed from V and 7 bases from J, the gap between germline ends came to 11 bases.

The rearrangement uses TRBV5-1 and TRBJ1-6, with D unclear. Germline lookup yields CDR1 SGHRS and CDR2 YFSETQ. The CDR3 extends over 14 amino acids. V lost 3 bases and J lost 9, with 13 bases in between. CDR3: CASSSTANLSPLHF. The CDR3 coding sequence is TGCGCCAGCAGCTCTACAGCGAACCTTTCACCCCTCCACTTT.

The chain combines TRBV5-1 with TRBJ2-1; tentative D call: TRBD2 (7 bases). Trimming took 1 base from V and 2 from J, leaving 16 bases between them. Germline-derived CDR1 and CDR2 are SGHRS and YFSETQ. This CDR3 has 17 amino acids. CDR3 sequence (DNA): TGCGCCAGCAGCTTGAGGGGGGGCGCGATTACCTACAATGAGCAGTTCTTC. It encodes CASSLRGGAITYNEQFF.

V usage is TRBV7-9 and J usage is TRBJ2-5, with unresolved D. Trimming removed 5 bases from V and 9 bases from J, with 22 bases in between. The V gene's germline CDR1 is SEHNR and CDR2 FQNEAQ (reference sequence). The CDR3 is made up of 15 amino acids. CDR3 DNA sequence: TGTGCCAGCAGCCCCCCTGGACCTATTAGCACGTCCCAGTACTTC. Its protein product is CASSPPGPISTSQYF.

This CDR3 is CASSLDRGESEKLFF. The CDR3 DNA reads TGTGCCAGCAGCTTAGATAGGGGGGAATCTGAAAAACTGTTTTTT. The chain combines TRBV11-2 with TRBJ1-4; D possibly corresponds to TRBD1 (6 bases). The CDR3 is 15 amino acids. Germline CDR1 is SGHAT and CDR2 is FQNNGV. Trimming removed 0 bases at V and 7 bases at J, with 12 bases between.

The CDR3: CSVGDRGTEAFF. CDR3 sequence (DNA): TGCAGCGTGGGCGACAGGGGTACTGAAGCTTTCTTT. The chain carries TRBV29-1 and TRBJ1-1, with 8 bases matching TRBD1. The CDR3 consists of 12 residues. CDR1 is SQVTM, CDR2 ANQGSEA, per germline. The V gene end was trimmed by 6 bases and the J gene end by 5 bases; junction bases not matched to a gene: 5. Using reference TRBV29-1 and TRBJ1-1 for the parts outside the CDR3, the full variable domain is SAVISQKPSRDICQRGTSLTIQCQVDSQVTMMFWYRQQPGQSLTLIATANQGSEATYESGFVIDKFPISRPNLTFSTLTVSNMSPEDSSIYLCSVGDRGTEAFFGQGTRLTVV.

This chain links TRBV27 with TRBJ1-4, with TRBD1 identical over 8 bases. CDR3 size: 20 residues. Germline CDR1 and CDR2: MNHEY and SMNVEV (reference sequence). Losses at the gene ends were 6 bases for V and 0 bases for J; bases not matched to a gene: 18. This CDR3 is CASSPDSGQVFSATNEKLFF. CDR3 DNA sequence: TGTGCCAGCAGCCCCGATTCGGGACAGGTGTTCTCCGCAACTAATGAAAAACTGTTTTTT.

This clone was counted between two and nine times. The V call is TRBV5-1, the J call TRBJ1-1, with TRBD1 matching over 11 bases. Germline V gives CDR1 SGHRS, CDR2 YFSETQ. J gave up 2 bases and V 4 bases, and 4 bases lay outside the gene matches. The CDR3 length is 15 residues. CDR3 DNA: TGCGCCAGCAGCACAGGACAGGGGGCAAACACTGAAGCTTTCTTT. Translated: CASSTGQGANTEAFF.

The rearrangement links TRBV9 to TRBJ2-2; 9 bases are a match to TRBD2. J was trimmed by 5 bases and V by 0 bases; bases with no gene match: 8. Per the germline V gene, CDR1 is SGDLS and CDR2 is YYNGEE. The length of the CDR3 is 17 residues. This chain's CDR3 is CASSVGRTSEYTGELFF. In DNA, the CDR3 is TGTGCCAGCAGCGTAGGGCGGACTAGCGAATATACCGGGGAGCTGTTTTTT.

The chain is built from TRBV21-1 and TRBJ2-3; the table calls TRBD1, which could not be checked here. TRBV21-1 has pseudogene status. The CDR3 covers 15 residues. The CDR3 DNA is TGTGCCAGCAGGTTGTGGCACAGGGGATCAGATACGCAGTATTTT. As protein: CASRLWHRGSDTQYF.

The chain employs TRBV6-1 and TRBJ1-2, with 8 bases matching TRBD1. The germline V gene encodes CDR1 MNHNS and CDR2 SASEGT. V trimming: 5 bases; J trimming: 1 base; junction bases outside the gene matches: 6. The CDR3 sequence is 15 residues long. The CDR3 spells CASSFTGGFNYGYTF. As DNA, the CDR3 is TGTGCCAGCAGTTTTACAGGGGGATTTAACTATGGCTACACCTTC.

This rearrangement joins TRBV5-1 to TRBJ2-3; 10 nucleotides agree with TRBD2. The CDR3 is 15 amino acids. V was pared by 0 bases and J by 7 bases, with 5 bases of the junction left unmatched. Germline V lookup: CDR1 SGHRS, CDR2 YFSETQ. For the CDR3, the DNA is TGCGCCAGCAGCTTGGAGTCTAGCGGGAGTTATACGCAGTATTTT. Translated: CASSLESSGSYTQYF.

The chain employs TRBV7-9 and TRBJ2-3, with D possibly being TRBD2 (5 bases). Trimming removed 0 bases at V and 1 base at J, with 11 bases between. Germline V gene data show CDR1 as SEHNR and CDR2 as FQNEAQ (reference sequence). The CDR3 is made up of 16 amino acids. CDR3 protein: CASSLAAGRGTDTQYF. For the CDR3, the DNA is TGTGCCAGCAGCTTAGCGGCGGGCAGAGGCACAGATACGCAGTATTTT.

The chain has TRBV5-4 and TRBJ2-1; 15 bases are shared with TRBD2. The trim removed 2 bases at V and 8 bases at J, leaving 2 bases unmatched. The CDR3 runs 15 residues. The germline gives CDR1 SGHNT, CDR2 YYREEE (reference sequence). DNA for the CDR3: TGTGCCAGCAGCTTCGGGACTAGCGGGAGGTATGAGCAGTTCTTC. It translates to CASSFGTSGRYEQFF.

The V call is TRBV6-6, the J call TRBJ1-1, with TRBD1 matching over 7 bases. The germline CDR1 and CDR2 sequences are MNHNY and SVGAGI (reference sequence). Losses at the gene ends were 2 bases for V and 11 bases for J; bases not matched to a gene: 8. The CDR3 contains 13 residues. The CDR3 bases are TGTGCCAGCAGTTACGGTTCAGGGGGTCGGGCTTTCTTT. As protein: CASSYGSGGRAFF.

V and J are TRBV5-4 and TRBJ2-2, with D perhaps matching TRBD1 (5 bases). This CDR3 is built from 14 residues. The ends were cut back, 4 bases at V and 1 base at J, with 8 bases in the middle. CDR1 is SGHNT and CDR2 is YYREEE in the germline V gene (reference sequence). The CDR3 DNA is TGTGCCAGCAGCCTTGGACAGAACACCGGGGAGCTGTTTTTT. Amino acid sequence: CASSLGQNTGELFF.

The V call is TRBV7-2, the J call TRBJ2-1, with D maybe TRBD2 (5 bases). Germline loops: CDR1 SGHTA, CDR2 FQGNSA. V was cut by 5 bases and J by 5 bases, with 13 bases left in between. The CDR3 covers 14 residues. The CDR3 coding sequence is TGTGCCAGCAGCCGTAATAAGGGAGACAATGAGCAGTTCTTC. Its protein is CASSRNKGDNEQFF. The full variable domain, in which reference TRBV7-2 and TRBJ2-1 provide the parts outside the CDR3, is GAGVSQSPSNKVTEKGKDVELRCDPISGHTALYWYRQSLGQGLEFLIYFQGNSAPDKSGLPSDRFSAERTGGSVSTLTIQRTQQEDSAVYLCASSRNKGDNEQFFGPGTRLTVL.

The chain uses TRBV6-1 and TRBJ1-2; no clear D. Trimming took off 2 bases at V and 4 bases at J, with 14 bases between the two ends. The CDR3 is 15 residues long. The V gene's germline CDR1 is MNHNS and CDR2 SASEGT. CDR3 loop: CASSEPAPSPYGYTF. Written as DNA, the CDR3 is TGTGCCAGCAGTGAACCGGCCCCTTCCCCCTATGGCTACACCTTC.

The gene calls are TRBV4-1 and TRBJ1-5; D is uncertain. Trimming pared 7 bases from V and 0 bases from J, leaving 13 bases between. The CDR3 contains 15 residues. Looked up from germline, CDR1 is MGHRA and CDR2 is YSYEKL. CDR3 bases: TGCGCCAGCAACAACGGGGTACTTAGCAATCAGCCCCAGCATTTT. Translation: CASNNGVLSNQPQHF.

The chain employs TRBV7-9 and TRBJ2-5; D is tentatively TRBD1 or TRBD2 (5 bases each). CDR3 length: 14 amino acids. The V end lost 3 bases, the J end lost 7 bases, and 15 bases lay between the germline ends. The germline CDR1 and CDR2 sequences are SEHNR and FQNEAQ (reference sequence). The CDR3 protein is CASSFTGLHWTQYF. Written as DNA, the CDR3 is TGTGCCAGCAGCTTTACGGGGCTCCATTGGACCCAGTACTTC.